The 22 T cell receptor beta chains reported below all come from one sample, sequenced in a study of T cells after yellow fever vaccination. TCRdb analysed the 5' RACE reads with MiXCR anew, one entry per CDR3 protein. The table includes around 250,000 distinct CDR3 sequences, 6.9% detected once. This material consisted of CD4+ T cells sorted from PBMCs, taken 15 days after the yellow fever booster vaccination. Every receptor here comes from a man aged 25 to 45 who received the YFV17D yellow fever vaccine.

This clonotype showed up many times. The chain joins TRBV28 to TRBJ2-3; TRBD1 matches 9 bases. V lost 4 bases and J lost 3; bases outside the gene matches: 8. The CDR3 spans 16 residues. The V gene's germline CDR1 is MDHEN and CDR2 SYDVKM. CDR3 bases: TGTGCCAGCAGTTCTCTGGACAGGGGTATTACAGATACGCAGTATTTT. This codes for CASSSLDRGITDTQYF.

This clonotype was seen more than once but under ten times. The V gene is TRBV5-1, the J gene TRBJ1-1; D is perhaps TRBD1 (6 bases). The CDR3 covers 15 residues. The ends were cut back, 5 bases at V and 1 base at J, with 15 bases in the middle. Looked up from germline, CDR1 is SGHRS and CDR2 is YFSETQ. CDR3 bases: TGCGCCAGCAGACCGGGGGCGCTTGGGAACACTGAAGCTTTCTTT. It specifies CASRPGALGNTEAFF.

In its sample, this clonotype was seen a few times. The chain uses TRBV6-1 and TRBJ1-2; D gene unclear. Trimming removed 2 bases from V and 4 bases from J, with 14 bases in between. The CDR3 is made up of 15 amino acids. Germline CDR1 is MNHNS and CDR2 is SASEGT. CDR3 DNA: TGTGCCAGCAGTGAACGCCCGGGTCCCTTCTATGGCTACACCTTC. This sequence encodes CASSERPGPFYGYTF.

This clonotype showed up just a few times. The CDR3 loop reads CASSLGRLAASSYEQYF. CDR3 sequence (DNA): TGTGCCAGCAGCTTAGGCCGCCTAGCCGCAAGCTCCTACGAGCAGTACTTC. V and J are TRBV7-8 and TRBJ2-7; tentatively, D is TRBD2 (5 bases). Germline CDR1 and CDR2: SGHVS and FQNEAQ. V dropped 1 base and J dropped 0 bases, with 16 bases sitting between them. This CDR3 is built from 17 residues. Together with reference TRBV7-8 and TRBJ2-7, the CDR3 gives the full variable domain: GAGVSQSPRYKVAKRGQDVALRCDPISGHVSLFWYQQALGQGPEFLTYFQNEAQLDKSGLPSDRFFAERPEGSVSTLKIQRTQQEDSAVYLCASSLGRLAASSYEQYFGPGTRLTVT.

This clonotype was counted a few times. The chain employs TRBV6-2 or TRBV6-3 and TRBJ2-5; D unclear. CDR1 and CDR2 from the germline V gene are MNHEY and SVGEGT. This CDR3 is 12 amino acids long. The ends were cut back, 8 bases at V and 3 bases at J, with 10 bases in the middle. CDR3 coding DNA: TGTGCCAGCTCCCAAAAGAAAGAGACCCAGTACTTC. Amino acids: CASSQKKETQYF.

In this sample, this clonotype turned up many times. The chain uses TRBV7-6 and TRBJ2-3; the match to TRBD1 covers 9 bases. J was trimmed by 3 bases and V by 6 bases; bases with no gene match: 10. The CDR3 contains 16 residues. CDR1 is SGHVS, CDR2 FNYEAQ, per germline. The CDR3 nucleotides read TGTGCCAGCAGTTCTCCGGGACAGGGAGGAACAGATACGCAGTATTTT. This encodes CASSSPGQGGTDTQYF.

This clonotype has only a few counts. The chain is built from TRBV4-3 and TRBJ2-7; D gene unclear. Germline V lookup: CDR1 LGHNA, CDR2 YSLEER. V dropped 0 bases and J dropped 1 base, with 10 bases sitting between them. This CDR3 spans 15 amino acids. The CDR3 sequence is CASSQDSLPSYEQYF. DNA for the CDR3: TGCGCCAGCAGCCAAGATAGCCTACCGTCCTACGAGCAGTACTTC.

Written as DNA, the CDR3 is TGTGCCAGCAGTCGGGGGGGCTATGAGCAGTTCTTC. It codes for CASSRGGYEQFF. V gene TRBV7-9 combines with J gene TRBJ2-1; 8 bases match TRBD2. Germline CDR1 SEHNR, CDR2 FQNEAQ (reference sequence). With 6 bases clipped from V and 8 bases from J, the junction kept 3 bases outside the gene matches. The CDR3 loop spans 12 amino acids.

This chain joins TRBV2 and TRBJ2-7; D perhaps matches TRBD2 (5 bases). CDR3 length: 13 residues. Germline assignment: CDR1 SNHLY and CDR2 FYNNEI. The V end lost 2 bases, the J end lost 7 bases, and 12 bases lay between the germline ends. The CDR3 sequence is CASSEWLAWEQYF. CDR3 bases: TGTGCCAGCAGTGAATGGCTAGCATGGGAGCAGTACTTC.

As for this clonotype: This could be a read error, since a much larger clone is one nucleotide away. The chain uses TRBV7-2 and TRBJ2-5, with a weak D call TRBD1 (6 bases). The CDR3 loop spans 16 amino acids. CDR1 is SGHTA and CDR2 is FQGNSA in the germline V gene. The CDR3 DNA sequence: TGTGCCAGCAGGAAGGGGACAATCTCTTACGGGGAGACCCAGCACTTC. As protein: CASRKGTISYGETQHF.

This clonotype showed up many times. The V and J genes are TRBV5-4 and TRBJ1-1; D remains ambiguous. Germline CDR1 is SGHNT and CDR2 is YYREEE (reference sequence). The CDR3 contains 13 residues. Trimming removed 4 bases from V and 1 base from J, with 8 bases in between. DNA of the CDR3: TGTGCCAGCAGCCTCTTAAAGAACACTGAAGCTTTCTTT. Its translation: CASSLLKNTEAFF.

This clonotype was counted a few times. The chain couples TRBV29-1 to TRBJ2-5; maybe TRBD1 (6 bases). Germline V gene data show CDR1 as SQVTM and CDR2 as ANQGSEA. V was trimmed by 7 bases and J by 5 bases, leaving 17 bases between them. The CDR3 sequence is 13 residues long. CDR3 coding DNA: TGCAGCGGTCTACTACAGGGCCGGGAGACCCAGTACTTC. Translation: CSGLLQGRETQYF.

The rearrangement links TRBV7-9 to TRBJ2-1; D not resolved. The CDR3 consists of 16 residues. The germline V gene has CDR1 SEHNR and CDR2 FQNEAQ (reference sequence). V was pared by 5 bases and J by 6 bases, with 20 bases between. This CDR3 reads CASSEGFRLPVNEQFF. CDR3 sequence (DNA): TGTGCCAGCAGCGAAGGGTTTAGACTCCCAGTCAATGAGCAGTTCTTC.

The gene calls are TRBV9 and TRBJ1-1, with D unclear. The CDR3 loop spans 10 amino acids. Trimming removed 3 bases at V and 6 bases at J, with 3 bases between. Germline assignment: CDR1 SGDLS and CDR2 YYNGEE. DNA of the CDR3: TGTGCCAGCAGCGCCCCTGAAGCTTTCTTT. Amino acids: CASSAPEAFF.

This chain joins TRBV6-5 and TRBJ2-5; the match to TRBD1 covers 9 bases. Losses at the gene ends were 5 bases for V and 2 bases for J; bases not matched to a gene: 3. Germline V gives CDR1 MNHEY, CDR2 SVGAGI. This CDR3 has 14 amino acids. In DNA, the CDR3 is TGTGCCAGCAGTACCGGGACAGGGCAAGAGACCCAGTACTTC. Encoded protein: CASSTGTGQETQYF.

This rearrangement joins TRBV20-1 to TRBJ2-6; possible D gene TRBD2, 5 bases. The CDR3 sequence is 15 residues long. V lost 5 bases and J 2 bases, leaving 13 bases between the germline ends. Germline-derived CDR1 and CDR2 are DFQATT and SNEGSKA (reference sequence). The DNA of the CDR3 is TGCAGTGCTGTCAACCCGGGGACTGGGGCCAACGTCCTGACTTTC. This sequence encodes CSAVNPGTGANVLTF.

At least ten counts were recorded for this clonotype. The chain uses TRBV7-2 and TRBJ2-5; D gene unclear. Germline V gene lookup returns CDR1 SGHTA and CDR2 FQGNSA. The CDR3 runs to 12 residues. V shed 5 bases and J shed 5 bases, with 9 bases lying between them. DNA for the CDR3: TGTGCCAGCAGCATGCCCTCGGAGACCCAGTACTTC. Translating it yields CASSMPSETQYF.

The chain employs TRBV6-6 and TRBJ2-5; D perhaps matches TRBD1 (5 bases). The V gene lost 6 bases and the J gene lost 5 bases, with 13 bases spanning the gap. This CDR3 is built from 13 residues. Germline lookup yields CDR1 MNHNY and CDR2 SVGAGI (reference sequence). CDR3 nucleotides: TGTGCCAGCAGAACGCAGGGCGGTGAGACCCAGTACTTC. Its translation is CASRTQGGETQYF.

The genes are TRBV7-9 and TRBJ1-1, with 8 bases that match TRBD1. The CDR3 extends over 12 amino acids. Trimming cost V 5 bases and J 7 bases; bases outside gene matches: 3. The germline V gene encodes CDR1 SEHNR and CDR2 FQNEAQ (reference sequence). The CDR3 protein is CASSPTGVEAFF. DNA of the CDR3: TGTGCCAGCAGCCCGACAGGGGTTGAAGCTTTCTTT.

This clonotype was observed a few times. The rearrangement uses TRBV5-1 and TRBJ2-1; D uncertain. The CDR3 runs to 18 residues. The germline CDR1 and CDR2 sequences are SGHRS and YFSETQ. V was cut by 0 bases and J by 0 bases, with 16 bases left in between. CDR3 nucleotide sequence: TGCGCCAGCAGCTTGGGCGGTCTGCACCCGAGCTCCTACAATGAGCAGTTCTTC. Translation gives CASSLGGLHPSSYNEQFF.

The chain uses TRBV18 and TRBJ2-7, with 10 bases matching TRBD2. Germline CDR1 is KGHSH and CDR2 is LQKENI. This CDR3 spans 16 amino acids. J lost 7 bases, V lost 0 bases, and 9 bases had no gene match. The CDR3 DNA reads as TGTGCCAGCTCACCACCGGGACTAGCGTCCTCGGGAGAGCAGTACTTC. Amino acids: CASSPPGLASSGEQYF.

In its sample, this clonotype was seen a few times. V and J are TRBV4-3 and TRBJ2-3; D is possibly TRBD1 or TRBD2 (6 bases each). V gave up 3 bases and J gave up 6 bases, with 16 bases separating them. The CDR3 covers 15 residues. CDR1 LGHNA and CDR2 YSLEER come from the germline V gene. The CDR3 nucleotides read TGCGCCAGCAGCCAGACCCCTCAGGGGAGGGATACGCAGTATTTT. Translated, it gives CASSQTPQGRDTQYF.